These 10 T cell receptor beta chains were sequenced from one sample in a study of T-cell reconstitution after alpha-beta-depleted transplantation in children. The library targeted TCRbeta and was prepared with unique molecular identifiers. Using its own MiXCR run on the PCR reads, TCRdb lists one record per CDR3 protein. The table has around 400,000 distinct CDR3 sequences, approximately 20% seen once. This sample comprised PBMCs from the stem cell graft donor, obtained from the stem cell graft. The receptors derive from a human donor who donated a stem cell graft to a child with acute myeloid leukemia.

The rearrangement links TRBV12-3 or TRBV12-4 to TRBJ1-2, with 7 bases aligning to TRBD1. This CDR3 comprises 13 residues. The trim removed 6 bases at V and 4 bases at J, leaving 5 bases unmatched. The CDR3 sequence: CASRRDSTYGYTF. DNA of the CDR3: TGTGCCAGCAGGCGGGACAGTACCTATGGCTACACCTTC.

This clonotype was recorded at least ten times. The rearrangement uses TRBV29-1 and TRBJ2-2; 10 nucleotides agree with TRBD2. The V and J ends lost 6 bases and 9 bases, in that order; junction bases with no gene match: 10. In germline, CDR1 is SQVTM, CDR2 ANQGSEA. CDR3 length equals 14 residues. The CDR3 nucleotides read TGCAGCGTGGCGGTCAGCGGGAGGGGTTGGGAGCTGTTTTTT. Translation gives CSVAVSGRGWELFF.

This clonotype was seen at least ten times. The chain recombines TRBV4-3 with TRBJ2-1; D perhaps matches TRBD2 (5 bases). V gave up 0 bases and J gave up 3 bases, with 12 bases separating them. This CDR3 has 16 residues. CDR1 and CDR2 from the germline V gene are LGHNA and YSLEER. Here the CDR3 DNA reads TGCGCCAGCAGCCAAGACGGTAGCGAGGACTACAATGAGCAGTTCTTC. Protein: CASSQDGSEDYNEQFF.

The chain combines TRBV7-9 with TRBJ2-7; D is possibly TRBD2 (5 bases). The germline V and J ends were trimmed by 3 bases and 1 base, with 13 bases remaining between them. Germline assignment: CDR1 SEHNR and CDR2 FQNEAQ (reference sequence). The CDR3 runs to 15 residues. DNA of the CDR3: TGTGCCAGCAGCTTGCCGGGGAGTGGGTCCTACGAGCAGTACTTC. This gives the protein CASSLPGSGSYEQYF.

This clonotype occurred many times. The chain is built from TRBV29-1 and TRBJ2-3; D could derive from TRBD1 or TRBD2 (5 bases each). CDR3 size: 15 residues. In germline, CDR1 is SQVTM, CDR2 ANQGSEA. Trimming took 4 bases from V and 8 from J, leaving 22 bases between them. The CDR3, as DNA: TGCAGCGTTGGGGGGTTGGACCCGGGTTTTGGTACGCAGTATTTT. It specifies CSVGGLDPGFGTQYF.

This clonotype was picked up many times. The J gene is TRBJ2-7, the V gene TRBV7-2, with 13 bases that match TRBD2. V shed 5 bases, J shed 6 bases, and the junction held 7 bases outside the gene matches. The CDR3 spans 15 residues. Germline V gene lookup returns CDR1 SGHTA and CDR2 FQGNSA. The CDR3 coding sequence is TGTGCCAGCAGCCCCCGGACTAGCGGGAGCCCCGAGCAGTACTTC. Translated, it gives CASSPRTSGSPEQYF.

Ten or more counts support this clonotype. V is TRBV6-4 and J is TRBJ2-1; 7 nucleotides line up with TRBD2. Germline assignment: CDR1 MRHNA and CDR2 SNTAGT. V shed 0 bases and J 8 bases; nucleotides not matched to a gene: 7. The CDR3 totals 15 residues. CDR3 bases: TGTGCCAGCAGTGACTCGGGAGGGAGTTACGATGAGCAGTTCTTC. This translates into CASSDSGGSYDEQFF.

This rearrangement joins TRBV6-5 to TRBJ1-2; D gene unclear. Germline CDR1 and CDR2: MNHEY and SVGAGI. Trimming shortened V by 0 bases and J by 4 bases, and 12 bases separated the two germline ends. The CDR3 contains 15 residues. This chain's CDR3 is CASSYSRTGIYGYTF. The CDR3 coding sequence is TGTGCCAGCAGTTACTCGAGAACCGGAATCTATGGCTACACCTTC.

This sequence joins TRBV5-1 and TRBJ2-3, with D possibly being TRBD2 (5 bases). V was clipped by 3 bases and J by 2 bases, with 13 bases between them. Germline values: CDR1 SGHRS, CDR2 YFSETQ. CDR3 length equals 15 residues. The CDR3 sequence is CASSYQDGLTDTQYF. For the CDR3, the DNA is TGCGCCAGCAGCTACCAGGACGGACTCACAGATACGCAGTATTTT.

The V call is TRBV7-9, the J call TRBJ2-3, with 9 nucleotides matching TRBD1. Germline V gives CDR1 SEHNR, CDR2 FQNEAQ (reference sequence). The CDR3 totals 17 residues. The J segment lost 5 bases and the V segment lost 5 bases, leaving 14 bases of the junction unmatched. The CDR3 region has the DNA TGTGCCAGCAGCAAAGACCGGGACAGGGCTGGAGGAGATACGCAGTATTTT. Amino acids: CASSKDRDRAGGDTQYF. Supplemented by reference TRBV7-9 and TRBJ2-3, the full variable domain reads DTGVSQNPRHKITKRGQNVTFRCDPISEHNRLYWYRQTLGQGPEFLTYFQNEAQLEKSRLLSDRFSAERPKGSFSTLEIQRTEQGDSAMYLCASSKDRDRAGGDTQYFGPGTRLTVL.